This T cell receptor beta chain was identified in a study of blood T cells in healthy people across ages. Looked up from germline, CDR1 is SGHRS and CDR2 is YFSETQ. The CDR3 contains 16 residues. J gave up 3 bases and V 4 bases, and 8 bases lay outside the gene matches. A second about 6 to 12 cycle PCR used barcoded and J-beta primers. TCRdb independently ran MiXCR on the 5' RACE reads; one entry per CDR3 protein. The data show 650,000 to 800,000 distinct CDR3 sequences, 52% seen once. The chain recombines TRBV5-1 with TRBJ1-5; 9 nucleotides match TRBD1. Sequenced input: blood. This TCR derives from a woman of 80 years or more in good health. CDR3 in amino acids: CASSPGGQGYNQPQHF. Written as DNA, the CDR3 is TGCGCCAGCAGCCCGGGGGGACAGGGCTACAATCAGCCCCAGCATTTT.